This T cell receptor (beta chain) was captured by sequencing in a study of OX40 agonist ivuxolimab in advanced cancers. On the study more broadly: With a range of 23 to 79, age averaged about 58 years, and around 83% were male.

Sampling of blood occurred at baseline, cycle 4 day 1, and cycle 7 day 1. Germline V gene sequence: CDR1 SGHDN, CDR2 FVKESK. V was cut by 0 bases and J by 10 bases, with 15 bases left in between. The CDR3 extends over 14 amino acids. Sequencing was performed with immunoSEQ multiplex PCR; in TCRdb, only in-frame clones are kept and a portion is missing. The sample shows 25,000 to 40,000 clones, 80% to 85% of them seen only once. Sequencing was performed on CD4+ or CD8+ T cells sorted from blood, taken in a trial of the OX40 agonist ivuxolimab. The chain links TRBV14 to TRBJ1-1; D is perhaps TRBD1 (6 bases). This TCR came from an adult with an advanced solid tumor such as melanoma, head and neck, liver or kidney cancer. The CDR3 nucleotides read TGTGCCAGCAGCCAAGACATGGCAGGGGATCGAGCTTTCTTT. Its protein is CASSQDMAGDRAFF.